This entry describes one TCR beta chain. As yet, its antigen is unknown. Sequencing used immunoSEQ multiplex PCR; TCRdb keeps in-frame clones, though not all of them. The data show about 98,000 clones, around 85% seen once. This sample was taken from a study of cytomegalovirus exposure and HLA in healthy donors. Broader study findings: Rare TCR sequences dominated, though some public TCRs recurred in many donors. Among TCR beta chains, those listed as cytomegalovirus-associated numbered approximately 150. There were a few CMV-associated chains whose specificity for CMV antigens was confirmed in vitro.

The CDR3 consists of 13 residues. Looked up from germline, CDR1 is MNHEY and CDR2 is SMNVEV (reference sequence). V dropped 3 bases and J dropped 2 bases, with 8 bases sitting between them. The gene calls are TRBV27 and TRBJ2-7; no clear D. This TCR was sampled from a woman in her twenties or thirties in good health and CMV-seronegative. Input material: PBMCs. The CDR3 sequence is CASSFSVAYEQYF. The DNA for the CDR3 is TGTGCCAGCAGTTTTTCCGTCGCCTACGAGCAGTACTTC.